The TCR beta chain under discussion was sequenced for a study of memory CD4+ T cells and cytomegalovirus serostatus. Overall study context: This sample comes from healthy Belgian adults, fewer than 10 CMV seropositive, around 26 seronegative.

With respect to this clone: Antigen specificity is unknown.

Study findings and constraints: Of under 200 reported CMV TCRbeta sequences, under 80 were found in memory CD4+ repertoires.

The sort gate was single viable CD3+CD4+CD8-CD45RO+ cells for memory CD4+ T cells. CD4+ T cells were isolated by positive magnetic selection. The germline CDR1 and CDR2 sequences are SQVTM and ANQGSEA. The trim removed 0 bases at V and 2 bases at J, leaving 9 bases unmatched. The CDR3 spans 16 residues. In the original processing: After removing out-of-frame reads, under 2.5 million distinct TCRbeta sequences remained. Measured with immunoSEQ multiplex PCR; TCRdb has only the in-frame clones, and not every one. The V and J calls and the clone size are those of that table, but D and trimming were determined from the DNA. The sample has 60,000 or so clones, 82% seen once.

The chain employs TRBV29-1 and TRBJ2-5, with 7 bases that match TRBD1. This TCR was sampled from an adult in good health and CMV-seronegative. Some clones in this sample may be carry-over from other donors' samples. Input material: memory CD4+ T cells from blood. CDR3 sequence reads: CSVEDLTGSGQETQYF. As DNA, the CDR3 is TGCAGCGTTGAAGACCTGACAGGGAGTGGGCAAGAGACCCAGTACTTC.